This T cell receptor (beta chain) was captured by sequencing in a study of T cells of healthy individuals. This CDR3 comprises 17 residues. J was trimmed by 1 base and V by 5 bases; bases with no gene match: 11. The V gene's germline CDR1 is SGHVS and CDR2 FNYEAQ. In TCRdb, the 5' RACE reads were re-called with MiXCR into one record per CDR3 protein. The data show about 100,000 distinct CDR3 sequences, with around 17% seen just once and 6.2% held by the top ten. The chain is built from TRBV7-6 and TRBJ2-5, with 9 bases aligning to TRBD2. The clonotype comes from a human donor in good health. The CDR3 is CASSPQVAGDLQETQYF. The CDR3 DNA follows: TGTGCCAGCAGCCCTCAAGTAGCGGGGGATCTCCAAGAGACCCAGTACTTC.